The clone carrying this T cell receptor (beta chain) was picked up a small number of times. TCRdb redid the calling of the 5' RACE reads with MiXCR, one entry per CDR3 protein. Here the sample spans fewer than 95,000 distinct CDR3 sequences, over 15% being singletons. Germline V gene data show CDR1 as KGHSH and CDR2 as LQKENI. V was shortened by 1 base and J by 4 bases, with 11 bases between the two germline ends. There are 16 residues in the CDR3. This entry is derived from a study of early T cells in non-severe SARS-CoV-2 infection. Background on the study: Chains were unpaired, as sequencing was done on bulk RNA from unsorted whole blood.

V usage is TRBV18 and J usage is TRBJ2-6; D is undetermined. The sample in question was whole blood, obtained at baseline. The sequence was collected from an adult who was a healthcare worker with PCR-confirmed SARS-CoV-2 infection or an uninfected control (not recorded which). This CDR3 reads CASSPRAVTGANVLTF. The CDR3 nucleotides read TGTGCCAGCTCACCACGGGCCGTGACCGGGGCCAACGTCCTGACTTTC.